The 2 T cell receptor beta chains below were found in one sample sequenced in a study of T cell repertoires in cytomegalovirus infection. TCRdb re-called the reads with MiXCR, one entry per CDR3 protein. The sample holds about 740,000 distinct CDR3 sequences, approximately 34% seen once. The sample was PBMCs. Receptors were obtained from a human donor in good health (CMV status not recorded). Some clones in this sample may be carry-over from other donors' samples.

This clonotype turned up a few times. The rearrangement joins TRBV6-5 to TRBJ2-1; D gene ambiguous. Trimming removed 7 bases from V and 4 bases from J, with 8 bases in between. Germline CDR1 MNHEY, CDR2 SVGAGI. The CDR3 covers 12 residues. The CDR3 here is CASNSGYNEQFF. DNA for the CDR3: TGTGCCAGCAATTCAGGATACAATGAGCAGTTCTTC.

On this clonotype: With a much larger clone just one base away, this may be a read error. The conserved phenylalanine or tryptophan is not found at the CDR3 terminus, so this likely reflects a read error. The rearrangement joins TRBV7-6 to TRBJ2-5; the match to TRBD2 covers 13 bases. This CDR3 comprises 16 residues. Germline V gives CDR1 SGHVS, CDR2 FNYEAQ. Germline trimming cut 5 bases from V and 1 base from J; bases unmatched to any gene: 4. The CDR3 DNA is TGTGCCAGCAGCCTAGGACTAGCGGGGGTCCAAGAGACCCAGTACTTA. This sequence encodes CASSLGLAGVQETQYL.